Listed below are T cell receptor beta chains from one sample, sequenced in a study of T-cell memory formation after mild COVID-19. TCRdb re-analysed the 5' RACE reads in MiXCR, keeping a single row per CDR3 protein. The table lists about 350,000 distinct CDR3 sequences, 20% to 25% of them singletons. Sequenced: PBMCs or a T cell subset sorted from them (not recorded which). All receptors come from a man younger than 30 who had mild COVID-19 (a few samples of this study predate the infection). Cell type and time point are not known. The CDR3 runs from the conserved cysteine through the conserved F or W. Each record gives: J gene, V gene, clone size, D gene, CDR3 DNA, CDR3 protein. A D gene is named only where the DNA matches it firmly. Clone size, where shown, is once, few, many, or a class for clones that have expanded.

J: TRBJ2-5; V: TRBV5-4; size: .; D: .; DNA: TGTGCCAGCAGCCCACGGGGGTCAGAGACCCAGTACTTC; CDR3: CASSPRGSETQYF
J: TRBJ2-7; V: TRBV20-1; size: .; D: .; DNA: TGCAGTGCTAGGGCCCCCGGGGCCTCCTACGAGCAGTACTTC; CDR3: CSARAPGASYEQYF
J: TRBJ1-1; V: TRBV28; size: .; D: .; DNA: TGTGCCAGCAGCAAGATCACTGAAGCTTTCTTT; CDR3: CASSKITEAFF
J: TRBJ2-3; V: TRBV3-1; size: .; D: .; DNA: TGTGCCAGCAGCCAAGATTTTGGCCAAAGAATAGATACGCAGTATTTT; CDR3: CASSQDFGQRIDTQYF
J: TRBJ1-4; V: TRBV12-3/TRBV12-4; size: few; D: .; DNA: TGTGCCAGCAGATTTAGGGGAGGAACTAATGAAAAACTGTTTTTT; CDR3: CASRFRGGTNEKLFF
J: TRBJ1-1; V: TRBV12-3/TRBV12-4; size: few; D: .; DNA: TGTGCCAGCAGACCGGGCCCCCTGAACACTGAAGCTTTCTTT; CDR3: CASRPGPLNTEAFF
J: TRBJ2-5; V: TRBV27; size: .; D: .; DNA: TGTGCCAGCAGTTTAGGTAGGACACCTCAAGAGACCCAGTACTTC; CDR3: CASSLGRTPQETQYF
J: TRBJ2-5; V: TRBV24-1; size: .; D: .; DNA: TGTGCCACCAGTGACGCTTCACAGGGTAAAGAGACCCAGTACTTC; CDR3: CATSDASQGKETQYF
J: TRBJ1-4; V: TRBV2; size: few; D: .; DNA: TGTGCCAGCAGTGGTGCTAATGAAAAACTGTTTTTT; CDR3: CASSGANEKLFF
J: TRBJ2-5; V: TRBV7-2; size: .; D: .; DNA: TGTGCCAGCAGCCCTAGGGACTTTCAAGAGACCCAGTACTTC; CDR3: CASSPRDFQETQYF
J: TRBJ1-4; V: TRBV6-6; size: .; D: .; DNA: TGTGCCAGCAGTTACGGACGGAGTGGTGAAAAACTGTTTTTT; CDR3: CASSYGRSGEKLFF
J: TRBJ2-7; V: TRBV23-1; size: .; D: .; DNA: TGCGCCAGCAGTCAATCTAGTCAGGCAGGGGTTGCCTACGAGCAGTACTTC; CDR3: CASSQSSQAGVAYEQYF
J: TRBJ2-4; V: TRBV4-3; size: .; D: TRBD1; DNA: TGCGCCAGCAGTTTCGGGACAGGGGAAAGCATTCAGTACTTC; CDR3: CASSFGTGESIQYF
J: TRBJ2-3; V: TRBV29-1; size: many; D: .; DNA: TGCAGCGTTTCAAGGGGGAGGGGCACAGATACGCAGTATTTT; CDR3: CSVSRGRGTDTQYF
J: TRBJ1-1; V: TRBV20-1; size: few; D: TRBD1; DNA: TGCAGTGCACGACGAGCCCGGGACAGGGCTTCAGGCACTGAAGCTTTCTTT; CDR3: CSARRARDRASGTEAFF
J: TRBJ2-7; V: TRBV9; size: .; D: TRBD1; DNA: TGTGCCAGCAGCCCCGGACAGGGCCCACACGAGCAGTACTTC; CDR3: CASSPGQGPHEQYF
J: TRBJ1-1; V: TRBV7-2; size: few; D: .; DNA: TGTGCCAGCAGCTTCTGGGGTGGCGGCACTGAAGCTTTCTTT; CDR3: CASSFWGGGTEAFF
J: TRBJ2-3; V: TRBV11-2; size: .; D: .; DNA: TGTGCCAGCAAGCTGTGGGAGAGCACAGATACGCAGTATTTT; CDR3: CASKLWESTDTQYF
J: TRBJ2-1; V: TRBV5-1; size: few; D: TRBD2; DNA: TGCGCCAGCAGCTTGGCTAGCGGGGGGGACTACAATGAGCAGTTCTTC; CDR3: CASSLASGGDYNEQFF
J: TRBJ2-7; V: TRBV30; size: few; D: TRBD1; DNA: TGTGCCTGGAGTTGGGGGACAGGGAGTTTGGGGGAGCAGTACTTC; CDR3: CAWSWGTGSLGEQYF
J: TRBJ1-5; V: TRBV12-3/TRBV12-4; size: .; D: .; DNA: TGTGCCAGCAGTCGCGGGGGCTCGGGGAATCAGCCCCAGCATTTT; CDR3: CASSRGGSGNQPQHF
J: TRBJ2-5; V: TRBV5-5; size: .; D: .; DNA: TGTGCCAGCAGCTCGTGGGACTCCGAGAGTGCCCAGTACTTC; CDR3: CASSSWDSESAQYF
J: TRBJ2-7; V: TRBV25-1; size: few; D: TRBD1; DNA: TGTGCCAGCAGTGGAGCCGTGGGACAGGGGTCCTACGAGCAGTACTTC; CDR3: CASSGAVGQGSYEQYF
J: TRBJ2-5; V: TRBV18; size: once; D: .; DNA: TGTGCCAGCTCACCAAGCGCAGGGAAGCAAGAGACCCAGTACTTC; CDR3: CASSPSAGKQETQYF
J: TRBJ1-2; V: TRBV7-3; size: few; D: .; DNA: TGTGCCAGCAGCTCTATGCGAACTAGGACATATGGCTACACCTTC; CDR3: CASSSMRTRTYGYTF
J: TRBJ1-1; V: TRBV6-5; size: few; D: .; DNA: TGTGCCAGCAGCCGGGACCGAAAAGCTTTCTTT; CDR3: CASSRDRKAFF